What follows are 26 T cell receptor beta chains derived from one specimen sequenced in a study of blood T cell repertoires in COVID-19. The repertoire was sequenced with immunoSEQ multiplex PCR; TCRdb's copy has only in-frame clones and lacks some. The sample records roughly 25,000 clones, 81% being singletons. The sample consisted of peripheral blood. These receptors originate from a man in his 70s with acute or convalescent COVID-19.

The chain couples TRBV25-1 to TRBJ1-2; tentative D call: TRBD1 (5 bases). CDR3 length: 15 residues. The germline gives CDR1 MGHDK, CDR2 SYGVNS. Trimming stripped 6 bases from V and 3 bases from J, with 17 bases between. The CDR3 sequence: CASRRGSGAYYGYTF. DNA for the CDR3: TGTGCCAGCAGAAGAGGGAGCGGGGCCTACTATGGCTACACCTTC.

This chain connects TRBV10-3 to TRBJ1-2; tentatively, D is TRBD1 (6 bases). The V end lost 10 bases, the J end lost 4 bases, and 16 bases lay between the germline ends. Germline V gene lookup returns CDR1 ENHRY and CDR2 SYGVKD. The CDR3 runs 13 residues. The CDR3, as DNA: TGTGCCACCCACCGTGGACAGCCCTATGGCTACACCTTC. Protein: CATHRGQPYGYTF.

This chain links TRBV10-1 with TRBJ1-1; D call uncertain. The germline CDR1 and CDR2 sequences are WNHNN and SYGVQD (reference sequence). V was trimmed by 3 bases and J by 0 bases, leaving 8 bases between them. This CDR3 contains 14 residues. This chain's CDR3 is CASSEGGMNTEAFF. CDR3 coding DNA: TGCGCCAGCAGTGAAGGAGGCATGAACACTGAAGCTTTCTTT.

The rearrangement uses TRBV7-2 and TRBJ1-1; D is unresolved. Germline CDR1 SGHTA, CDR2 FQGNSA. CDR3 size: 12 residues. Trimming left V 5 bases short and J 6 bases short, with 10 bases between. CDR3 loop: CASSLESAEAFF. For the CDR3, the DNA is TGTGCCAGCAGCCTCGAATCGGCTGAAGCTTTCTTT.

This chain uses TRBV5-6 with TRBJ2-7; D possibly corresponds to TRBD2 (6 bases). V was trimmed by 5 bases and J by 5 bases, leaving 17 bases between them. Germline CDR1 is SGHDT and CDR2 is YYEEEE. This CDR3 spans 14 amino acids. CDR3 residues: CASRARGSRHEQYF. The DNA for the CDR3 is TGTGCCAGCAGAGCTCGGGGGAGTCGTCACGAGCAGTACTTC.

The chain has TRBV18 and TRBJ2-1; TRBD2 agrees at 9 bases. V lost 4 bases, J lost 5 bases, and 6 bases stayed unmatched. The CDR3 extends over 15 amino acids. Germline-derived CDR1 and CDR2 are KGHSH and LQKENI. The DNA of the CDR3 is TGTGCCAGCTCACGGCGGGGGGGCCAAGACAATGAGCAGTTCTTC. Its protein is CASSRRGGQDNEQFF.

The chain links TRBV6-2 or TRBV6-3 to TRBJ1-1; no firm D call. Germline-derived CDR1 and CDR2 are MNHEY and SVGEGT. There are 11 residues in the CDR3. Trimming took off 4 bases at V and 7 bases at J, with 7 bases between the two ends. CDR3 amino acids: CASSLLLEAFF. CDR3 bases: TGTGCCAGCAGTTTACTCCTTGAAGCTTTCTTT.

The V gene is TRBV9, the J gene TRBJ2-3; TRBD2 matches at 11 bases. CDR1 and CDR2 (germline): SGDLS, YYNGEE. V was clipped by 6 bases and J by 3 bases; unmatched bases: 6. The CDR3 spans 15 residues. Here the CDR3 DNA reads TGTGCCAGCACATCTAGCGGGGGGTCGACAGATACGCAGTATTTT. Residues: CASTSSGGSTDTQYF.

The chain combines TRBV29-1 with TRBJ1-2, with 7 bases fitting TRBD1. The CDR3 has 13 residues. After removal of 2 bases from V and 6 bases from J, the junction contained 6 bases not matched to a gene. The germline V gene has CDR1 SQVTM and CDR2 ANQGSEA. Written as DNA, the CDR3 is TGCAGCGTTGAAAAAGGGGGCGGGGATGGCTACACCTTC. Translating gives CSVEKGGGDGYTF.

This chain joins TRBV19 and TRBJ2-2; 10 bases line up with TRBD2. Germline trimming cut 1 base from V and 2 bases from J; bases unmatched to any gene: 4. The CDR3 totals 17 residues. Germline CDR1 LNHDA, CDR2 SQIVND (reference sequence). Here the CDR3 DNA reads TGTGCCAGTAGTATAGCCTTAGCGGGAGGCAACACCGGGGAGCTGTTTTTT. This encodes CASSIALAGGNTGELFF.

The chain carries TRBV9 and TRBJ1-4; no firm D call. From germline, CDR1 is SGDLS and CDR2 YYNGEE. This CDR3 has 13 residues. V was clipped by 0 bases and J by 13 bases, with 13 bases between them. CDR3 nucleotides: TGTGCCAGCAGCGTAGAGGAGGGATTAGGACTGTTTTTT. It is translated as CASSVEEGLGLFF.

This clone was seen a single time. This chain joins TRBV5-1 and TRBJ2-1; weak D call: TRBD2 (5 bases). The CDR3 length is 15 residues. Germline V CDR1 and CDR2: SGHRS, YFSETQ. The ends were cut back, 0 bases at V and 6 bases at J, with 13 bases in the middle. The CDR3 reads CASSLEETTLNEQFF. Here the CDR3 DNA reads TGCGCCAGCAGCTTGGAGGAGACTACCCTCAATGAGCAGTTCTTC.

The genes are TRBV30 and TRBJ1-2; D is possibly TRBD1 (5 bases). Trimming took off 2 bases at V and 3 bases at J, with 16 bases between the two ends. The V gene's germline CDR1 is GTSNPN and CDR2 SVGIG (reference sequence). The CDR3 runs to 15 residues. CDR3 in amino acids: CAWSHLGRGDYGYTF. For the CDR3, the DNA is TGTGCCTGGAGTCACCTGGGGCGGGGGGACTATGGCTACACCTTC.

The chain has TRBV4-2 and TRBJ2-7; 13 nucleotides match TRBD2. With V trimmed by 4 bases and J by 5 bases, 5 bases remained unmatched. The CDR3 sequence is 15 residues long. The V gene's germline CDR1 is LGHNA and CDR2 YNFKEQ. CDR3 protein: CASSPGTSGANEQYF. DNA for the CDR3: TGTGCCAGCAGCCCCGGGACTAGCGGGGCCAACGAGCAGTACTTC.

Only one count was recorded for this clone. The rearrangement joins TRBV6-5 to TRBJ2-7; 8 bases line up with TRBD2. Germline V CDR1 and CDR2: MNHEY, SVGAGI. Trimming removed 3 bases from V and 6 bases from J; junction bases left unmatched: 13. This CDR3 has 16 amino acids. This chain's CDR3 is CASSYSTGGRTGEQYF. The CDR3 nucleotides read TGTGCCAGCAGTTATTCCACGGGGGGGAGGACGGGCGAGCAGTACTTC.

The chain uses TRBV30 and TRBJ1-4, with 7 nucleotides matching TRBD1. Germline CDR1 and CDR2: GTSNPN and SVGIG (reference sequence). The CDR3 has 12 amino acids. V lost 7 bases and J lost 5; bases outside the gene matches: 4. CDR3 DNA sequence: TGTGCCTTGAGGACAGGCAATGAAAAACTGTTTTTT. Amino acids: CALRTGNEKLFF.

The chain combines TRBV7-2 with TRBJ2-1; D gene ambiguous. The germline V and J ends were trimmed by 3 bases and 8 bases, with 14 bases remaining between them. Per the germline V gene, CDR1 is SGHTA and CDR2 is FQGNSA. The CDR3 loop spans 14 amino acids. CDR3 DNA: TGTGCCAGCAGCTTTGTAATAGATTCGGATGAGCAGTTCTTC. Translation: CASSFVIDSDEQFF.

The chain carries TRBV29-1 and TRBJ1-1, with D tentatively TRBD1 (5 bases). Deletions cut 4 bases from V and 5 bases from J, with 17 bases between. CDR1 is SQVTM, CDR2 ANQGSEA, per germline. CDR3 length: 14 residues. The CDR3 sequence: CSVGAGRSDTEAFF. CDR3 nucleotides: TGCAGCGTTGGGGCAGGGCGCTCAGATACTGAAGCTTTCTTT.

The CDR3 nucleotides are TGCGCCAGCAGCTTGGAAGCGGGAGGAGTTGCAGATACGCAGTATTTT. This sequence encodes CASSLEAGGVADTQYF. The chain recombines TRBV5-1 with TRBJ2-3; 9 positions agree with TRBD2. The CDR3 runs to 16 residues. The J segment lost 4 bases and the V segment lost 0 bases, leaving 6 bases of the junction unmatched. Germline loops: CDR1 SGHRS, CDR2 YFSETQ.

The chain has TRBV7-3 and TRBJ2-6; 8 nucleotides agree with TRBD1. V dropped 5 bases and J dropped 5; count of bases not matched to a gene: 2. CDR1 and CDR2 from the germline V gene are SGHTA and FQGTGA. The CDR3 is 14 residues long. As DNA, the CDR3 is TGTGCCAGCAGCGCAGGGGGCTGGGCCAACGTCCTGACTTTC. Translated, it gives CASSAGGWANVLTF.

In DNA form, the CDR3 reads TGTGCCAGCAGCTTAGGACAGGGACCTTTCTTT. Protein sequence: CASSLGQGPFF. V is TRBV7-9 and J is TRBJ1-1; TRBD1 aligns across 7 bases. Per germline, CDR1 SEHNR and CDR2 FQNEAQ (reference sequence). V lost 1 base, J lost 12 bases, and 2 bases stayed unmatched. The CDR3 contains 11 residues.

The V and J genes are TRBV5-1 and TRBJ2-3, with TRBD2 matching over 8 bases. The CDR3 length is 14 residues. V trimming: 7 bases; J trimming: 3 bases; junction bases outside the gene matches: 7. CDR1 and CDR2 (germline): SGHRS, YFSETQ. The CDR3 coding sequence is TGCGCCAGCCGAGCGGGGGAGGGGACAGATACGCAGTATTTT. This sequence encodes CASRAGEGTDTQYF.

This sequence joins TRBV21-1 and TRBJ2-3; the tabulated D call, TRBD2, remains unverified against the DNA. TRBV21-1 is classified as a pseudogene. The CDR3 length is 15 residues. CDR3 coding DNA: TGTGCCAGCCACCCGACTAGCGGGCGACGGGATACGCAGTATTTT. Its translation: CASHPTSGRRDTQYF.

V is TRBV5-1 and J is TRBJ1-4; 9 nucleotides agree with TRBD1. With 0 bases clipped from V and 0 bases from J, the junction kept 3 bases outside the gene matches. This CDR3 has 17 amino acids. Per the germline V gene, CDR1 is SGHRS and CDR2 is YFSETQ. In nucleotides, the CDR3 is TGCGCCAGCAGCTTGGGATACAGGGGGCCAACTAATGAAAAACTGTTTTTT. As protein: CASSLGYRGPTNEKLFF.

CDR3 residues: CASTLRGQGYQPQHF. The CDR3, as DNA: TGTGCCAGTACCCTGAGGGGACAGGGATATCAGCCCCAGCATTTT. This sequence joins TRBV19 and TRBJ1-5, with TRBD1 matching 9 bases. There are 15 residues in the CDR3. Germline CDR1 is LNHDA and CDR2 is SQIVND (reference sequence). V was clipped by 7 bases and J by 5 bases; unmatched bases: 9.

This clone was detected a few times. The V and J genes are TRBV6-5 and TRBJ2-5; weak D call: TRBD2 (5 bases). The CDR3 covers 13 residues. Germline V gene sequence: CDR1 MNHEY, CDR2 SVGAGI. The germline V and J ends were trimmed by 6 bases and 4 bases, with 12 bases remaining between them. This CDR3 is CASSRTVTETQYF. The CDR3 nucleotides read TGTGCCAGCAGCCGGACTGTTACAGAGACCCAGTACTTC.